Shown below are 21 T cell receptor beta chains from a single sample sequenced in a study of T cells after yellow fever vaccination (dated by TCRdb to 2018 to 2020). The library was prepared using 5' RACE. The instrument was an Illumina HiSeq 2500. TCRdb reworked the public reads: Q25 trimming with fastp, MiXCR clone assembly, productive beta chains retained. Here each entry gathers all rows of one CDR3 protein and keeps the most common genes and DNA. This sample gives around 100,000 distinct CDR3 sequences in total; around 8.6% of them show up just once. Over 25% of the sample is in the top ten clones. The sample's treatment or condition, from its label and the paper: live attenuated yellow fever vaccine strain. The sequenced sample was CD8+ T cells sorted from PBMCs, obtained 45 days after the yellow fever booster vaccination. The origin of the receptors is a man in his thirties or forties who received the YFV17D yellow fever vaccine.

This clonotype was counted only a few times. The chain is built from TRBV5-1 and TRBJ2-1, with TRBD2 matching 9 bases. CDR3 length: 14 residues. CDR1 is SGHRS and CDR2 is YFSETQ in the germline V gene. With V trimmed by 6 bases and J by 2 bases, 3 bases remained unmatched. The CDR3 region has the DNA TGCGCCAGCACCGGGACTAGCACCTACAATGAGCAGTTCTTC. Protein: CASTGTSTYNEQFF.

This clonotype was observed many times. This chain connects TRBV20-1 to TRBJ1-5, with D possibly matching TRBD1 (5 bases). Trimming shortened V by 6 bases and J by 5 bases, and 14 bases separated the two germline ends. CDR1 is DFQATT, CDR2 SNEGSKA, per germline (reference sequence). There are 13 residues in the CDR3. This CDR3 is CSAQPGTYQPQHF. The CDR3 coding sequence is TGCAGTGCCCAGCCGGGGACCTATCAGCCCCAGCATTTT.

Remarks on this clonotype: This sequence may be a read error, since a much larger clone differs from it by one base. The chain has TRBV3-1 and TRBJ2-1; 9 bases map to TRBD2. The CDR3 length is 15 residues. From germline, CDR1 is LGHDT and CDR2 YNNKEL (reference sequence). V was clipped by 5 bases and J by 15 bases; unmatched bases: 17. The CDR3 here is CASSDSSGSGSASFF. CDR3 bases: TGTGCCAGCAGCGATAGTAGTGGTAGCGGGAGTGCCTCGTTCTTC.

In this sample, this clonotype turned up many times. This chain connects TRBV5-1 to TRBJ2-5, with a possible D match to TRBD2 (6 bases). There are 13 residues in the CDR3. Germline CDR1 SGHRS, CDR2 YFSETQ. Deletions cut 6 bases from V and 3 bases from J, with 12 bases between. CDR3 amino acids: CASTRDSEETQYF. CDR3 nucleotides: TGCGCCAGCACCCGGGACTCAGAAGAGACCCAGTACTTC.

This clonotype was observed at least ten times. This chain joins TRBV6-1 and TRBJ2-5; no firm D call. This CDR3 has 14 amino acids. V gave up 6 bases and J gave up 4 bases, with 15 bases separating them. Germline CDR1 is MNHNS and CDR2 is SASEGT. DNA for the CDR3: TGTGCCAGCAGCCTGGGTAGGACGGTAGAGACCCAGTACTTC. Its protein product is CASSLGRTVETQYF.

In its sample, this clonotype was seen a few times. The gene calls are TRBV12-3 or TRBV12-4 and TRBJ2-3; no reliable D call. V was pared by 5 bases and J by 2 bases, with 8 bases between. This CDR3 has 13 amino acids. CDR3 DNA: TGTGCCAGCAGTCATATTACCACAGATACGCAGTATTTT. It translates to CASSHITTDTQYF.

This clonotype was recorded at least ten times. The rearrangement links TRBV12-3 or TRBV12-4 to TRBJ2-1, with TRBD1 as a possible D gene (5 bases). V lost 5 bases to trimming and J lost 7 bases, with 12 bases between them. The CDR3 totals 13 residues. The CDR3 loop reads CASSNNRHNEQFF. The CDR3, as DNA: TGTGCCAGCAGTAACAACAGGCATAATGAGCAGTTCTTC.

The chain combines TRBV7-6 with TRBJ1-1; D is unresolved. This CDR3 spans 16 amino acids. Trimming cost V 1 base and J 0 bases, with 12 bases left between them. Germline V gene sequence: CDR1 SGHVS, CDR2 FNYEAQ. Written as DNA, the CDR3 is TGTGCCAGCAGCTTAGGTGACCCAGAAATGAACACTGAAGCTTTCTTT. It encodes CASSLGDPEMNTEAFF.

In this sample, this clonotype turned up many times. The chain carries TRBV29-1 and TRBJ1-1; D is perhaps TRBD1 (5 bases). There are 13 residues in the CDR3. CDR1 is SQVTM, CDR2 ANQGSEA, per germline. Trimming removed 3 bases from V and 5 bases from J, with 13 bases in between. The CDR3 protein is CSVEESGRTEAFF. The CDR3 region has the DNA TGCAGCGTTGAGGAGTCAGGGAGGACTGAAGCTTTCTTT.

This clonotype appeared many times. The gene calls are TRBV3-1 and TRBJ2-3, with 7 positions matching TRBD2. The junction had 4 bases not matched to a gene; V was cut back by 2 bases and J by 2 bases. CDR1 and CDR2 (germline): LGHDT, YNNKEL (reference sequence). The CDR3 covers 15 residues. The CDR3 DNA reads TGTGCCAGCAGCCAATTTAGCGGGTCCACAGATACGCAGTATTTT. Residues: CASSQFSGSTDTQYF.

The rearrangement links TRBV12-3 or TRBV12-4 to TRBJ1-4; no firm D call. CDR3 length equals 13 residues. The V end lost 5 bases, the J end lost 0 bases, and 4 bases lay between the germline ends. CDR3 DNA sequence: TGTGCCAGCAGTCCAGCAACTAATGAAAAACTGTTTTTT. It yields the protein CASSPATNEKLFF.

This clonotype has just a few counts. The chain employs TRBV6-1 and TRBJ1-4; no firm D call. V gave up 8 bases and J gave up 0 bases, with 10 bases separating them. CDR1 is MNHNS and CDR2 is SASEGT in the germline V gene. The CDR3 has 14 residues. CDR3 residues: CASRPAATNEKLFF. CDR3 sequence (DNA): TGTGCCAGCCGTCCGGCAGCAACTAATGAAAAACTGTTTTTT.

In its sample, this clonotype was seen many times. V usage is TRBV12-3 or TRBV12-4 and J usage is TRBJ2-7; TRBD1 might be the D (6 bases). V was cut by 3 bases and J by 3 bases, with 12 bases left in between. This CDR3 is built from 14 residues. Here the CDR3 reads CASSFWGHFYEQYF. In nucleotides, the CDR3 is TGTGCCAGCAGTTTCTGGGGACACTTCTACGAGCAGTACTTC.

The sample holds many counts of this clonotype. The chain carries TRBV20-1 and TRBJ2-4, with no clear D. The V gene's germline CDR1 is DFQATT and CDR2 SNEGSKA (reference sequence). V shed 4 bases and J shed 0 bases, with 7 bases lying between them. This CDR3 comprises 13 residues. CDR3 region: CSATNLAKNIQYF. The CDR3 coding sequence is TGCAGTGCTACAAATCTAGCCAAAAACATTCAGTACTTC.

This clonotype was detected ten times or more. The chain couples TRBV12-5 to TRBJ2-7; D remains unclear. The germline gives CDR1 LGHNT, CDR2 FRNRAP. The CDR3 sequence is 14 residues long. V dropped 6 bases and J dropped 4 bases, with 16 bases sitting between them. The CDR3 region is CASGTSSADYEQYF. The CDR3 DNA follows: TGTGCTAGTGGGACAAGCTCCGCAGATTACGAGCAGTACTTC.

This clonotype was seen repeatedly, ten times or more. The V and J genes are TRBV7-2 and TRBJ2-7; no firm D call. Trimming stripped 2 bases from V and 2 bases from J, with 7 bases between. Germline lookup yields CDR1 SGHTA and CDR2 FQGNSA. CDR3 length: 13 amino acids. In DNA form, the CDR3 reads TGTGCCAGCAGCTTACGACGGCCCTACGAGCAGTACTTC. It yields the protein CASSLRRPYEQYF. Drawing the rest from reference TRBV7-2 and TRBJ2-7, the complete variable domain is GAGVSQSPSNKVTEKGKDVELRCDPISGHTALYWYRQSLGQGLEFLIYFQGNSAPDKSGLPSDRFSAERTGGSVSTLTIQRTQQEDSAVYLCASSLRRPYEQYFGPGTRLTVT.

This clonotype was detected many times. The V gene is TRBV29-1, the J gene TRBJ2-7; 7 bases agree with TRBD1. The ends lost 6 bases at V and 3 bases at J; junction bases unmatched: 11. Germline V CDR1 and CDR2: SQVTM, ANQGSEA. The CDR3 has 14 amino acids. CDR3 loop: CSVTGQEVGYEQYF. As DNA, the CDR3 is TGCAGCGTGACCGGACAGGAGGTTGGCTACGAGCAGTACTTC.

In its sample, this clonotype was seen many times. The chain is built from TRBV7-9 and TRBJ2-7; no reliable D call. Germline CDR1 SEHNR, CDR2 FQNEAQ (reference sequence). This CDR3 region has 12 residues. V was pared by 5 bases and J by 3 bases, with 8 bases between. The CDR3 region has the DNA TGTGCCAGCAGCCAAGAATTCTACGAGCAGTACTTC. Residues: CASSQEFYEQYF.

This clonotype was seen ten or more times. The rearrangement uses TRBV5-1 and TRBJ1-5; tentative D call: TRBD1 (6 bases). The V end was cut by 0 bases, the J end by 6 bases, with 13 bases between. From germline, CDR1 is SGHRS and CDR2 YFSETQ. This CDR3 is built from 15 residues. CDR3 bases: TGCGCCAGCAGCTTGGAGGCAGGGGCAAGTCAGCCCCAGCATTTT. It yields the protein CASSLEAGASQPQHF.

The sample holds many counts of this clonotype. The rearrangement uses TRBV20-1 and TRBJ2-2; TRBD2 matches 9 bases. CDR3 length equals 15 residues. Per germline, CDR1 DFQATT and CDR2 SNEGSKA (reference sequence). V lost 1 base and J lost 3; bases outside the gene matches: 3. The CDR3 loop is CSARASGEYTGELFF. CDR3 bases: TGCAGTGCTAGAGCTAGCGGGGAATACACCGGGGAGCTGTTTTTT.

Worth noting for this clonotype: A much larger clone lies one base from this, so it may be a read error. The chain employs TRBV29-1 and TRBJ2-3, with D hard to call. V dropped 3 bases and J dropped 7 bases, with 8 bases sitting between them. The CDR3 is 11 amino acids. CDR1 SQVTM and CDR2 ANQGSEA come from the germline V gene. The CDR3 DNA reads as TGCAGCGTTGACGGAATTTATACGCAGTATTTT. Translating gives CSVDGIYTQYF.